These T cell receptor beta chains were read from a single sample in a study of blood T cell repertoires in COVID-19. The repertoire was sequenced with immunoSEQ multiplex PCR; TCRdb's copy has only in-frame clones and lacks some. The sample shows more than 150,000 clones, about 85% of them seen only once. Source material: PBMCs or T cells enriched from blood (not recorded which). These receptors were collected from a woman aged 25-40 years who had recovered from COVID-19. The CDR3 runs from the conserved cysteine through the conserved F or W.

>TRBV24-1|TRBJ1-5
CATSDRTASNQPQHF
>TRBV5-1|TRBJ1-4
CASSPTGQGSNEKLFF
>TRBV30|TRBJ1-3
CAYLVAGNTIYF
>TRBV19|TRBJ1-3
CASSYYNRGSSGNTIYF
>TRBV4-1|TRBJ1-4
CASNSHPGSTNEKLFF
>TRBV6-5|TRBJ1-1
CASSFLTGEAFF
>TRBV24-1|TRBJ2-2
CATSGSTGELFF
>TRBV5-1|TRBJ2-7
CASSLTGGPYEQYF
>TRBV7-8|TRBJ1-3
CASSFPGTGNTIYF
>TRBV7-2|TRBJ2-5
CASSLGGDIAETQYF
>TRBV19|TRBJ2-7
CASSPQGQGNAEQYF
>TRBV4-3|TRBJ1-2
CASSLLQENYGYTF
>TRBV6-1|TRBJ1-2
CASSEGLGGYTF
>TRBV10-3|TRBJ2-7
CAISEGSSGSYEQYF
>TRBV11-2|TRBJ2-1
CASSLTPRDEQFF
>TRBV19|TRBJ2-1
CASSIPSGDLAGANEQFF
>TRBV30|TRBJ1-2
CAWMPALEYGYTF
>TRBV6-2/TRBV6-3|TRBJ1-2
CASSPQVYGYTF
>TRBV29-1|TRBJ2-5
CSVGGTGGLGTQYF
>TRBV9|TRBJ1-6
CASSEGTSYNSPLHF
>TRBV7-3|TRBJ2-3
CASSWAPIGTDTQYF
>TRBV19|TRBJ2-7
CASSTGGITYEQYF
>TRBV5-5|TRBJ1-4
CASSFPRGATNEKLFF
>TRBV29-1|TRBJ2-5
CSVEGGETQYF
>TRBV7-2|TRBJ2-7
CASSLEGDYLRYEQYF
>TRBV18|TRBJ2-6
CASSPQTGSGANVLTF
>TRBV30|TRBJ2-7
CAWSMEEEQYF
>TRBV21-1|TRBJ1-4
CASSQPIVRGRPVKSNEKLFF
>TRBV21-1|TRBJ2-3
CASSPTRASGSTDTQYF
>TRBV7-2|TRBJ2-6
CASSRGVSGANVLTF
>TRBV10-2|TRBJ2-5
CASSEFSGQETQYF
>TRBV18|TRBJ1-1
CASSSETTEAFF
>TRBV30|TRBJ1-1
CAWSRQGRTEAFF
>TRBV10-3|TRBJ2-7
CAISIAGDYEQYF
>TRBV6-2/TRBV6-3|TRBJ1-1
CASSRRGEAFF
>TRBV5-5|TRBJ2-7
CASSLRDTSYEQYF
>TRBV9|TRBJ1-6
CASSEGQGAYNSPLHF
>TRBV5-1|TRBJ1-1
CASSSQTGGLTEAFF
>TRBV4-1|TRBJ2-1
CASSQVIAGLSYNEQFF
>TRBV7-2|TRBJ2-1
CASSLSGTSRAHEQFF
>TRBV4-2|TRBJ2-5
CASSQETSGGLPQETQYF
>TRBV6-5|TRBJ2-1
CASSQQQEYNEQFF
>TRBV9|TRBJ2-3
CASSVAGLTSGRGTDTQYF
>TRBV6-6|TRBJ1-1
CASSYPGTGGTEAFF